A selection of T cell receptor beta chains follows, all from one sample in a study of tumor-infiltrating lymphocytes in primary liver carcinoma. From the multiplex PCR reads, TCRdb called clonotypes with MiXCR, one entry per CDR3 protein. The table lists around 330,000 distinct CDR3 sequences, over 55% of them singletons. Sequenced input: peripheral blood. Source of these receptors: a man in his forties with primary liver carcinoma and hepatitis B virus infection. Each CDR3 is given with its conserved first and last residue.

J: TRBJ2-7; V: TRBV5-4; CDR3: CASSLAGREGEQYF
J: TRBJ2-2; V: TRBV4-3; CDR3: CASGLLTPGSNTGELFF
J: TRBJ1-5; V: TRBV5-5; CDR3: CASSLHSGAEQPQHF
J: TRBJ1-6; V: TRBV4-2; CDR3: CASSQETKPGGGNSPLHF
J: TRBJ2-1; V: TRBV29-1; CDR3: CSVETGISYNEQFF
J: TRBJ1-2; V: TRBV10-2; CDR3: CASRGGLSYGYTF
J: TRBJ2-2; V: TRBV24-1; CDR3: CATSPGNGGELFF
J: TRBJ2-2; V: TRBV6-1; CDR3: CASSAAGGTSGELFF
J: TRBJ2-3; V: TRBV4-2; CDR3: CASNQGSAGADTQYF
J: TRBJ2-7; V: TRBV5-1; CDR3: CASSFGQAASTYEQYF
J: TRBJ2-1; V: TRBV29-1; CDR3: CSAVGGPISYNEQFF